Listed below are T cell receptor beta chains from one sample, sequenced in a study of cytomegalovirus exposure and HLA in healthy donors. Assay: immunoSEQ multiplex PCR; the TCRdb copy retains only in-frame clones and omits some. In total, the table holds about 42,000 clones. What was sequenced was PBMCs. The receptors here all came from a man under 40 in good health and CMV-seronegative. CDR3s include the opening cysteine and the closing phenylalanine or tryptophan.

15 | TRBJ1-5 | TRBV27 | CASTSTQGGGQPQHF
14 | TRBJ2-7 | TRBV5-1 | CASSLGDRGAEQYF
15 | TRBJ2-7 | TRBV13 | CASSYRLGGRYEQYF
20 | TRBJ1-5 | TRBV4-1 | CASSLGQLKGPLWSNQPQHF
14 | TRBJ2-5 | TRBV7-2 | CASSFGGSGETQYF
13 | TRBJ2-7 | TRBV19 | CASSPQVNYEQYF
12 | TRBJ2-1 | TRBV19 | CASSLSGNEQFF
16 | TRBJ2-4 | TRBV9 | CASSPLAGLAKNIQYF
15 | TRBJ2-5 | TRBV5-6 | CASSTVDRTQETQYF
15 | TRBJ2-3 | TRBV4-1 | CASSPTGVLGDTQYF
15 | TRBJ1-1 | TRBV7-9 | CASSLRDYGVTEAFF
16 | TRBJ2-7 | TRBV4-3 | CASSQDRVRWAYEQYF
15 | TRBJ2-2 | TRBV4-2 | CASSLSGTNTGELFF
13 | TRBJ2-2 | TRBV7-2 | CASSLAGTGELFF
16 | TRBJ2-7 | TRBV14 | CASSQVWGTGVFEQYF
13 | TRBJ1-1 | TRBV6-1 | CASSEVGGTEAFF
16 | TRBJ2-1 | TRBV7-8 | CASSPGGTPVYNEQFF
13 | TRBJ2-1 | TRBV30 | CAWSVTGFREQFF
16 | TRBJ1-2 | TRBV6-1 | CASSATTGGGLRGYTF
13 | TRBJ2-5 | TRBV5-4 | CASSLQVAETQYF
17 | TRBJ2-2 | TRBV12-5 | CASGTSSGRGSTGELFF
16 | TRBJ2-7 | TRBV30 | CAWSPLGLAVSYEQYF
14 | TRBJ2-7 | TRBV9 | CASSVREATYEQYF
13 | TRBJ1-5 | TRBV2 | CASNGGSHQPQHF
15 | TRBJ2-1 | TRBV30 | CAWSPGTPTYNEQFF
15 | TRBJ2-7 | TRBV5-1 | CASSLLADPLREQYF
11 | TRBJ2-5 | TRBV29-1 | CSVGGGETQYF
17 | TRBJ2-7 | TRBV7-9 | CASSLATTGESSYEQYF
14 | TRBJ1-1 | TRBV18 | CASSPRTGDTEDFF
14 | TRBJ2-7 | TRBV7-8 | CASSPSGRGYEQYF
13 | TRBJ1-1 | TRBV4-3 | CASSLDSYTEAFF
14 | TRBJ2-1 | TRBV30 | CAWASGNADNEQFF
14 | TRBJ1-1 | TRBV5-4 | CASSLSGLNTEAFF
12 | TRBJ2-7 | TRBV29-1 | CSVGTGVYEQYF
15 | TRBJ2-5 | TRBV18 | CASSPGGRGRETQYF
14 | TRBJ2-1 | TRBV5-1 | CASRGTGVYNEQFF
18 | TRBJ2-2 | TRBV5-6 | CASSLHGAGTANTGELFF
18 | TRBJ2-5 | TRBV4-2 | CASSQDVPSGSWPETQYF
13 | TRBJ1-4 | TRBV21-1 | CASRGGQGGKLFF
15 | TRBJ2-7 | TRBV5-1 | CASSFAQGSSYEQYF
14 | TRBJ2-7 | TRBV4-3 | CASSQGQGYYEQYF
13 | TRBJ2-5 | TRBV18 | CASSRGGEETQYF
19 | TRBJ1-5 | TRBV7-9 | CASSLAGGQGALYNQPQHF
12 | TRBJ2-7 | TRBV30 | CAWSGQGTEQYF
11 | TRBJ1-1 | TRBV28 | CASSQRLEAFF
12 | TRBJ1-2 | TRBV7-8 | CASSLGGDGYTF
16 | TRBJ2-1 | TRBV7-9 | CASSSGTSGTYNEQFF
14 | TRBJ1-5 | TRBV19 | CASSINRENQPQHF
16 | TRBJ2-1 | TRBV4-1 | CASSPIAGGSYNEQFF
13 | TRBJ2-7 | TRBV7-2 | CASSLGLRYEQYF
15 | TRBJ2-7 | TRBV7-6 | CASSLDPGLTYEQYF
17 | TRBJ2-7 | TRBV18 | CASSPPLTSGRRGEQYF
15 | TRBJ2-1 | TRBV9 | CASSLLAGGYNEQFF
16 | TRBJ2-5 | TRBV4-1 | CASSHLGLAGPGDQYF
15 | TRBJ1-6 | TRBV5-4 | CASTLGSLGNSPLHF